Shown below are 21 T cell receptor beta chains from a single sample sequenced in a study of blood T cell repertoires in COVID-19. Libraries were prepared by immunoSEQ multiplex PCR; TCRdb keeps only in-frame clonotypes and omits some of them. Here the sample spans more than 450,000 clones, about 85% being singletons. Specimen: PBMCs or T cells enriched from blood (not recorded which). These receptor sequences come from a young woman who had recovered from COVID-19.

The gene calls are TRBV19 and TRBJ1-3; 7 bases map to TRBD1. The CDR3 is made up of 16 amino acids. Germline V gives CDR1 LNHDA, CDR2 SQIVND (reference sequence). Losses at the gene ends were 3 bases for V and 0 bases for J; bases not matched to a gene: 5. CDR3 coding DNA: TGTGCCAGTAGTATGGGGGACAGCCCCTCTGGAAACACCATATATTTT. This codes for CASSMGDSPSGNTIYF. The whole variable domain, remainder taken from reference TRBV19 and TRBJ1-3, is DGGITQSPKYLFRKEGQNVTLSCEQNLNHDAMYWYRQDPGQGLRLIYYSQIVNDFQKGDIAEGYSVSREKKESFPLTVTSAQKNPTAFYLCASSMGDSPSGNTIYFGEGSWLTVV.

The chain is built from TRBV28 and TRBJ1-1; 7 bases agree with TRBD1. Germline V gene data show CDR1 as MDHEN and CDR2 as SYDVKM. V shed 8 bases, J shed 6 bases, and the junction held 15 bases outside the gene matches. This CDR3 has 15 amino acids. CDR3 bases: TGTGCCAGCGGGGCAGACAGGGCCAGTCACGCTGAAGCTTTCTTT. This translates into CASGADRASHAEAFF.

This clone was observed once. V gene TRBV5-4 combines with J gene TRBJ1-1, with D possibly TRBD1 on 6 matching bases. Trimming cost V 2 bases and J 1 base, with 12 bases left between them. Germline V gene lookup returns CDR1 SGHNT and CDR2 YYREEE (reference sequence). This CDR3 comprises 15 residues. The CDR3 protein is CASSFGGAGNTEAFF. CDR3 coding DNA: TGTGCCAGCAGCTTCGGGGGGGCAGGGAACACTGAAGCTTTCTTT.

This clone appeared a single time. The chain has TRBV30 and TRBJ2-7; no reliable D call. The germline V gene has CDR1 GTSNPN and CDR2 SVGIG (reference sequence). The CDR3 spans 15 residues. The V end lost 2 bases, the J end lost 1 base, and 15 bases lay between the germline ends. The CDR3 reads CAWSPNTRRSYEQYF. The CDR3 DNA reads as TGTGCCTGGAGTCCTAACACACGGAGATCCTACGAGCAGTACTTC.

This chain links TRBV19 with TRBJ1-2; 7 nucleotides agree with TRBD1. This CDR3 is built from 15 residues. V was clipped by 4 bases and J by 4 bases; unmatched bases: 9. CDR1 and CDR2 (germline): LNHDA, SQIVND (reference sequence). The CDR3 nucleotides read TGTGCCAGTAGTACTGACAGGGCCCGAATCTATGGCTACACCTTC. Its protein is CASSTDRARIYGYTF.

The chain combines TRBV19 with TRBJ1-1; D unresolved. This CDR3 is built from 14 residues. Germline CDR1 is LNHDA and CDR2 is SQIVND (reference sequence). The V and J ends lost 0 bases and 1 base respectively, with 6 bases between them. CDR3 protein: CASSIDAANTEAFF. The CDR3 DNA is TGTGCCAGTAGTATAGACGCGGCGAACACTGAAGCTTTCTTT.

The chain is built from TRBV19 and TRBJ1-1; D call uncertain. Looked up from germline, CDR1 is LNHDA and CDR2 is SQIVND (reference sequence). This CDR3 is built from 15 residues. V was shortened by 5 bases and J by 5 bases, with 18 bases between the two germline ends. The CDR3 loop reads CASSPLEAMRTEAFF. DNA of the CDR3: TGTGCCAGTAGTCCCTTAGAGGCTATGAGGACTGAAGCTTTCTTT.

The chain's CDR3 is CASGQGETYNEQFF. The CDR3 DNA is TGTGCCAGTGGCCAGGGGGAGACCTACAATGAGCAGTTCTTC. The J gene is TRBJ2-1, the V gene TRBV19; the match to TRBD1 covers 7 bases. The V segment lost 8 bases and the J segment 2 bases; nucleotides outside the gene matches: 6. CDR3 length: 14 residues. Germline V gene sequence: CDR1 LNHDA, CDR2 SQIVND (reference sequence). The full variable domain, with the rest looked up from reference TRBV19 and TRBJ2-1, is DGGITQSPKYLFRKEGQNVTLSCEQNLNHDAMYWYRQDPGQGLRLIYYSQIVNDFQKGDIAEGYSVSREKKESFPLTVTSAQKNPTAFYLCASGQGETYNEQFFGPGTRLTVL.

The CDR3 DNA is TGTGCCAGCAGCGGCGGGTTCTCTGGAAACACCATATATTTT. Its protein product is CASSGGFSGNTIYF. This chain connects TRBV7-9 to TRBJ1-3; D gene unclear. CDR1 is SEHNR and CDR2 is FQNEAQ in the germline V gene (reference sequence). The CDR3 has 14 residues. V was cut by 5 bases and J by 0 bases, with 8 bases left in between.

This clone occurred once. V and J are TRBV2 and TRBJ1-2, with 8 positions matching TRBD1. This CDR3 has 15 amino acids. V lost 1 base to trimming and J lost 2 bases; unmatched junction nucleotides: 3. Looked up from germline, CDR1 is SNHLY and CDR2 is FYNNEI. The CDR3 spells CASSEDPGGNYGYTF. The DNA of the CDR3 is TGTGCCAGCAGTGAAGATCCAGGGGGCAACTATGGCTACACCTTC.

This chain uses TRBV28 with TRBJ1-1; D is ambiguous. The CDR3 length is 12 residues. V was cut by 5 bases and J by 6 bases, with 10 bases left in between. The germline CDR1 and CDR2 sequences are MDHEN and SYDVKM. CDR3 nucleotides: TGTGCCAGCAGTATTCTCCCCCCTGAAGCTTTCTTT. Translation gives CASSILPPEAFF.

This clone was seen more than once but under ten times. The CDR3 spells CASTYSGANVLTF. Written as DNA, the CDR3 is TGTGCCAGCACTTACTCTGGGGCCAACGTCCTGACTTTC. The V call is TRBV27, the J call TRBJ2-6; D not resolved. Per germline, CDR1 MNHEY and CDR2 SMNVEV (reference sequence). The V end lost 7 bases, the J end lost 0 bases, and 4 bases lay between the germline ends. There are 13 residues in the CDR3.

V and J are TRBV27 and TRBJ1-1; 8 bases line up with TRBD1. The germline gives CDR1 MNHEY, CDR2 SMNVEV (reference sequence). After removal of 5 bases from V and 10 bases from J, the junction contained 12 bases not matched to a gene. The CDR3 covers 14 residues. The CDR3 loop reads CASSIAPGGRGAFF. The CDR3, as DNA: TGTGCCAGCAGTATCGCCCCAGGGGGCCGGGGAGCTTTCTTT.

J is TRBJ2-2 and V is TRBV5-1; the match to TRBD1 covers 8 bases. The CDR3 is made up of 13 amino acids. The germline V gene has CDR1 SGHRS and CDR2 YFSETQ. Germline trimming cut 7 bases from V and 7 bases from J; bases unmatched to any gene: 6. CDR3 in DNA: TGCGCCAGCCGAGACAGGGGAGACGGGGAGCTGTTTTTT. It specifies CASRDRGDGELFF.

This clone has only a few counts. The chain uses TRBV19 and TRBJ1-1; 7 nucleotides match TRBD1. This CDR3 is built from 12 residues. Germline V gene lookup returns CDR1 LNHDA and CDR2 SQIVND (reference sequence). Trimming took 5 bases from V and 5 from J; bases not matched to a gene: 2. Here the CDR3 DNA reads TGTGCCAGTAGTCTACAGGGGACTGAAGCTTTCTTT. Protein sequence: CASSLQGTEAFF.

The V call is TRBV5-1, the J call TRBJ1-2; 10 bases line up with TRBD1. The CDR3 runs 14 residues. J was trimmed by 6 bases and V by 4 bases; bases with no gene match: 6. The germline CDR1 and CDR2 sequences are SGHRS and YFSETQ. In DNA form, the CDR3 reads TGCGCCAGCAGCCAGGGGACAGGGGCCGATGGCTACACCTTC. It specifies CASSQGTGADGYTF.

The chain recombines TRBV19 with TRBJ1-5; D unclear. The germline V gene encodes CDR1 LNHDA and CDR2 SQIVND (reference sequence). Trimming stripped 2 bases from V and 2 bases from J, with 10 bases between. This CDR3 spans 15 amino acids. DNA for the CDR3: TGTGCCAGTAGTATATTCCCCCCGGGCAATCAGCCCCAGCATTTT. Amino acids: CASSIFPPGNQPQHF.

The V call is TRBV9, the J call TRBJ2-7; D remains unclear. Germline V CDR1 and CDR2: SGDLS, YYNGEE. The CDR3 sequence is 14 residues long. V was trimmed by 0 bases and J by 1 base, leaving 8 bases between them. This CDR3 reads CASSVAEASYEQYF. Written as DNA, the CDR3 is TGTGCCAGCAGCGTAGCTGAGGCTTCCTACGAGCAGTACTTC.

This clone has a count of ten or more. DNA of the CDR3: TGCGCCAGCAGCCCGAGGGCAGAGGCGGGAACCGGGGAGCTGTTTTTT. As protein: CASSPRAEAGTGELFF. The rearrangement uses TRBV5-1 and TRBJ2-2; TRBD2 is a possible D gene (6 bases). Trimming took off 4 bases at V and 5 bases at J, with 18 bases between the two ends. The germline CDR1 and CDR2 sequences are SGHRS and YFSETQ. This CDR3 region has 16 residues.

The chain couples TRBV9 to TRBJ1-1; D ambiguous. The CDR3 consists of 15 residues. The germline V and J ends were trimmed by 4 bases and 4 bases, with 17 bases remaining between them. The germline V gene encodes CDR1 SGDLS and CDR2 YYNGEE. CDR3 DNA sequence: TGTGCCAGCAGCCCCTCGGGTGAGTATGGCACTGAAGCTTTCTTT. Translation gives CASSPSGEYGTEAFF.

This clone came up a few times. Within the sample, other DNA sequences also encode this same CDR3. The chain has TRBV9 and TRBJ1-2, with TRBD1 identical over 9 bases. CDR3 length: 15 residues. Trimming took 2 bases from V and 0 from J; bases not matched to a gene: 2. Per the germline V gene, CDR1 is SGDLS and CDR2 is YYNGEE. CDR3 in amino acids: CASSVGQGANYGYTF. For the CDR3, the DNA is TGTGCCAGCAGCGTGGGACAGGGTGCTAACTATGGCTACACCTTC.